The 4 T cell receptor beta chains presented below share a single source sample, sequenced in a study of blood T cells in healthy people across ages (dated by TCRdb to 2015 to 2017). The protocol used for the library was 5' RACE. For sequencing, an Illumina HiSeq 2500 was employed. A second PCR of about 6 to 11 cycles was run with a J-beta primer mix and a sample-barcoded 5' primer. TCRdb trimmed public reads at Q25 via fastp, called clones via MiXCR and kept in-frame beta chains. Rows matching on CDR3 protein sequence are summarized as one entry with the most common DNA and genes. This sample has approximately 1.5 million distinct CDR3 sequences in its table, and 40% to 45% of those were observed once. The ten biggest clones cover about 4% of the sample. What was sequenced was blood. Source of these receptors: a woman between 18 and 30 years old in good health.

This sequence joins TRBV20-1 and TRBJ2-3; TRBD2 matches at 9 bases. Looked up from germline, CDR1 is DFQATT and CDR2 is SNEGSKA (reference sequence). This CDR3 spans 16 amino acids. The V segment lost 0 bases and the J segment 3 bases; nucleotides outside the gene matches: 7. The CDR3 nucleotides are TGCAGTGCTAGAGAAGTTGGCGGGAGGGAAACAGATACGCAGTATTTT. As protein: CSAREVGGRETDTQYF.

CDR3 sequence: CSARVGDSPNTEAFF. The DNA for the CDR3 is TGCAGTGCTAGAGTAGGGGACAGCCCGAACACTGAAGCTTTCTTT. The chain carries TRBV20-1 and TRBJ1-1, with TRBD1 matching 7 bases. The germline V gene has CDR1 DFQATT and CDR2 SNEGSKA (reference sequence). With 1 base clipped from V and 1 base from J, the junction kept 6 bases outside the gene matches. The CDR3 runs to 15 residues.

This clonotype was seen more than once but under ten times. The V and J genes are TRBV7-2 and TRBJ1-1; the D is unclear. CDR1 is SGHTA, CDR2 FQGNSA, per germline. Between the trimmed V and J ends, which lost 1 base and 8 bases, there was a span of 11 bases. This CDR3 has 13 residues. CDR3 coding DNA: TGTGCCAGCAGCTTAGGTCCGAGAACGGAAGCTTTCTTT. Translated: CASSLGPRTEAFF.

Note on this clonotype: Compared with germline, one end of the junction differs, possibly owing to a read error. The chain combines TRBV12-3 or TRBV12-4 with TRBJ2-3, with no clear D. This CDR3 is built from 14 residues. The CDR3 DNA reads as TGTGCCAACAGTTTCCAGGTCCGCACAGATACGCAGTATTTT. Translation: CANSFQVRTDTQYF.